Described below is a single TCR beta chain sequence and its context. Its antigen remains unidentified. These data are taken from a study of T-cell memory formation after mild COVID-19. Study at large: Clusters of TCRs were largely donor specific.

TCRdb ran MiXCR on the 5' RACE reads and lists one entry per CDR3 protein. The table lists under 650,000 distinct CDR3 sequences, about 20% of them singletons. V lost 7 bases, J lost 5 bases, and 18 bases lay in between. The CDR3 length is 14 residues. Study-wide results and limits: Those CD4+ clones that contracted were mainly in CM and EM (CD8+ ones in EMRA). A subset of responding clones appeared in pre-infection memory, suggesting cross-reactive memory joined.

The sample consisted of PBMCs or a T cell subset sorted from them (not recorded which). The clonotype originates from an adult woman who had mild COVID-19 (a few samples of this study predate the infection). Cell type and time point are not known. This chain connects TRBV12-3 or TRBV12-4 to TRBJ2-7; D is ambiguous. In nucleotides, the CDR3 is TGTGCCAGCACCGTCTCACGGGCTCTCCACGAGCAGTACTTC. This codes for CASTVSRALHEQYF.